This TCR beta chain was observed in a study of a mutant IDH1 vaccine in newly diagnosed glioma. As for the study in general: The start of vaccination came 4-6 weeks after radiotherapy alone, or with temozolomide cycles. Standard pretreatment was either radiotherapy, temozolomide, or, for most, radiochemotherapy with temozolomide. Regarding the study as a whole: Vaccine-induced immune responses occurred in 93.3% of patients.

Sequenced by immunoSEQ multiplex PCR; TCRdb stores in-frame clones only, minus some. The repertoire consists of roughly 61,000 clones, with 80% occurring once and the leading ten covering approximately 6%. With respect to this clone: Its antigen is still unknown.

The time point was: week 11, during vaccination. What each vaccine dose contained was 300 ug of mutant IDH1 20-mer peptide, accompanied by topical imiquimod. The source is a man aged 50-60 years with glioma. Material: PBMCs, obtained from a glioma patient whose treatment included an IDH1 peptide vaccine.

The DNA of the CDR3 is TGTGCCAGCAGCTCGACCCAACCCGGCAACTATGGCTACACCTTC. Translated, it gives CASSSTQPGNYGYTF. The genes are TRBV5-4 and TRBJ1-2; D remains unclear. Germline-derived CDR1 and CDR2 are SGHNT and YYREEE (reference sequence). The length of the CDR3 is 15 residues. V was clipped by 3 bases and J by 2 bases, with 14 bases between them.